The rows below give T cell receptor beta chains drawn from one sample of a study of early T cells in non-severe SARS-CoV-2 infection. One entry per CDR3 protein, called by TCRdb with MiXCR from the 5' RACE reads. The sample holds fewer than 80,000 distinct CDR3 sequences, 9.5% to 15% seen once. Specimen: whole blood. The source of these receptors is an adult who was a healthcare worker with PCR-confirmed SARS-CoV-2 infection or an uninfected control (not recorded which). The CDR3 runs from the conserved cysteine through the conserved F or W. D genes are given only for firm matches. Only some rows state a clone size, as once, few, many or a class for expanded clones.

V: TRBV28; J: TRBJ1-6; D: -; size: many; DNA: TGTGCCAGCAGACCCACAACTGGTTCACCCCTCCACTTT; CDR3: CASRPTTGSPLHF
V: TRBV7-6; J: TRBJ1-4; D: -; size: many; DNA: TGTGCCAGCAGCTCCAGGGCAGGAAAACTGTTTTTT; CDR3: CASSSRAGKLFF
V: TRBV7-3; J: TRBJ2-1; D: -; size: few; DNA: TGTGCCAGCAGCTTAACTCCAGGGTATATCAACAATGAGCAGTTCTTC; CDR3: CASSLTPGYINNEQFF
V: TRBV6-5; J: TRBJ2-7; D: -; size: few; DNA: TGTGCCAGCAGTTATGATTCCGGGTTTAAGAAGTACTTC; CDR3: CASSYDSGFKKYF
V: TRBV6-2/TRBV6-3; J: TRBJ2-5; D: TRBD2; size: few; DNA: TGTGCCAGCAGTTACCCAAGCGGGAGTGACGCCCAGTACTTC; CDR3: CASSYPSGSDAQYF
V: TRBV7-8; J: TRBJ1-2; D: TRBD1; size: few; DNA: TGTGCCAGCAGCTTAGACCTAATCGCCGGGACAGGGGACTATGGCTACACCTTC; CDR3: CASSLDLIAGTGDYGYTF
V: TRBV4-2; J: TRBJ2-5; D: TRBD1; size: medium-sized; DNA: TGTGCCAGCAGACGGACAGGGGATCAAGAGACCCAGTACTTC; CDR3: CASRRTGDQETQYF
V: TRBV7-9; J: TRBJ2-1; D: TRBD2; size: -; DNA: TGTGCCAGCAGGGGACTAGAAGCTTCGGGTGAGCAGTTCTTC; CDR3: CASRGLEASGEQFF
V: TRBV7-8; J: TRBJ1-1; D: -; size: -; DNA: TGTGCCAGCAGCTTACAACGCCCAGGCCCAGGAATGAACACTGAAGCTTTCTTT; CDR3: CASSLQRPGPGMNTEAFF
V: TRBV7-9; J: TRBJ2-1; D: -; size: -; DNA: TGTGCCAGCAGCTCACGGGGCCCGCCGAATGAGCAGTTCTTC; CDR3: CASSSRGPPNEQFF
V: TRBV10-3; J: TRBJ1-1; D: -; size: -; DNA: TGTGCCATCAGTTCTTGGTCCGACGGCGTGCGAGAAGCTTTCTTT; CDR3: CAISSWSDGVREAFF
V: TRBV30; J: TRBJ1-1; D: -; size: -; DNA: TGTGCCTGGACGAGAGGACGGTCTGACACTGAAGCTTTCTTT; CDR3: CAWTRGRSDTEAFF
V: TRBV7-2; J: TRBJ2-1; D: TRBD2; size: many; DNA: TGTGCCAGCAGCCGAGGGGGGGCGGCTAGCGGGGACAATGAGCAGTTCTTC; CDR3: CASSRGGAASGDNEQFF
V: TRBV15; J: TRBJ1-6; D: TRBD1; size: -; DNA: TGTGCCACCAGCAGGGGACAGGGGATTTCACCCCTCCACTTT; CDR3: CATSRGQGISPLHF
V: TRBV29-1; J: TRBJ1-1; D: -; size: -; DNA: TGCAGCGGACAGCACGGGGGGCGTGAAGCTTTCTTT; CDR3: CSGQHGGREAFF
V: TRBV5-1; J: TRBJ2-1; D: TRBD2; size: -; DNA: TGCGCCAGCAGCTTGGGGGAGGGCTCCTACAATGAGCAGTTCTTC; CDR3: CASSLGEGSYNEQFF
V: TRBV7-8; J: TRBJ2-1; D: -; size: many; DNA: TGTGCCAGCAGTCCACCTCGTAGGGATGAGCAGTTCTTC; CDR3: CASSPPRRDEQFF
V: TRBV5-4; J: TRBJ1-6; D: -; size: -; DNA: TGTGCCAGCAGCTTAAGGAATAATTCACCCCTCCACTTT; CDR3: CASSLRNNSPLHF
V: TRBV2; J: TRBJ1-1; D: -; size: many; DNA: TGTGCCAGCAGTTCCGGATGGGTGAACACTGAAGCTTTCTTT; CDR3: CASSSGWVNTEAFF
V: TRBV11-2; J: TRBJ1-2; D: -; size: -; DNA: TGTGCCAGCAGCTTGCAGCCTAACTATGGCTACACCTTC; CDR3: CASSLQPNYGYTF
V: TRBV7-6; J: TRBJ2-7; D: -; size: -; DNA: TGTGCCAGCAGCTTGGGTGTGGGCCGGAACGAGCAGTACTTC; CDR3: CASSLGVGRNEQYF
V: TRBV18; J: TRBJ1-4; D: TRBD1; size: many; DNA: TGTGCCAGCTCCAGGCAAACGGGACAGGGACCTGAAAAACTGTTTTTT; CDR3: CASSRQTGQGPEKLFF
V: TRBV28; J: TRBJ2-7; D: -; size: many; DNA: TGTGCCAGCAGTTGGGAGGGACAGGAAGGGTACGAGCAGTACTTC; CDR3: CASSWEGQEGYEQYF
V: TRBV7-6; J: TRBJ2-3; D: TRBD1; size: few; DNA: TGTGCCAGCAGCTTACCGGGACAGGAATTCACAGATACGCAGTATTTT; CDR3: CASSLPGQEFTDTQYF
V: TRBV9; J: TRBJ2-3; D: TRBD2; size: -; DNA: TGTGCCAGCAGCCCCCGAGCGGGAGGGCCGACAGATACGCAGTATTTT; CDR3: CASSPRAGGPTDTQYF
V: TRBV12-3/TRBV12-4; J: TRBJ2-1; D: TRBD2; size: few; DNA: TGTGCCAGCAGTCCAAGGCCGGGGGGACTACTCAATGAGCAGTTCTTC; CDR3: CASSPRPGGLLNEQFF
V: TRBV29-1; J: TRBJ2-1; D: -; size: few; DNA: TGCAGCGTTCGCGGGGCGAATGAGCAGTTCTTC; CDR3: CSVRGANEQFF
V: TRBV28; J: TRBJ2-6; D: -; size: once; DNA: TGTGCCAGCAGAGTGTGGGCCAACGTCCTGACTTTC; CDR3: CASRVWANVLTF
V: TRBV20-1; J: TRBJ2-1; D: -; size: medium-sized; DNA: TGCAGTGCTAGAGATGTAGCGGACCTCTCCTACAATGAGCAGTTCTTC; CDR3: CSARDVADLSYNEQFF
V: TRBV2; J: TRBJ2-4; D: -; size: -; DNA: TGTGCCAGCAGTGAAGTCGGGGAAGGCCAGTACTTC; CDR3: CASSEVGEGQYF
V: TRBV13; J: TRBJ2-7; D: -; size: many; DNA: TGTGCCAGCAGCTTTCATATCGGAGCAGTAGAGCAGTACTTC; CDR3: CASSFHIGAVEQYF
V: TRBV13; J: TRBJ2-1; D: TRBD1; size: many; DNA: TGTGCCAGCAGCCCGGGGACAGCGTACAATGAGCAGTTCTTC; CDR3: CASSPGTAYNEQFF
V: TRBV29-1; J: TRBJ2-7; D: TRBD1; size: few; DNA: TGCAGCGTTTGGACAGGGGTCGGCTACGAGCAGTACTTC; CDR3: CSVWTGVGYEQYF
V: TRBV18; J: TRBJ2-1; D: TRBD2; size: many; DNA: TGTGCCAGCTCAACGGATCAGACTAGCGGCGTGGAGCAGTTCTTC; CDR3: CASSTDQTSGVEQFF
V: TRBV10-3; J: TRBJ2-7; D: TRBD1; size: -; DNA: TGTGCCATCAGTGAGCGGGGACAGGGGTACGAGCAGTACTTC; CDR3: CAISERGQGYEQYF
V: TRBV7-2; J: TRBJ1-3; D: TRBD1; size: many; DNA: TGTGCCAGCAGCTTAGCACAGGGGGCAAGTGGAAACACCATATATTTT; CDR3: CASSLAQGASGNTIYF
V: TRBV7-8; J: TRBJ2-5; D: -; size: many; DNA: TGTGCCAGCAGCATCCGACGGTTACAAGAGACCCAGTACTTC; CDR3: CASSIRRLQETQYF
V: TRBV29-1; J: TRBJ1-2; D: -; size: few; DNA: TGCAGCGTTGAGTACGATAACTATGGCTACACCTTC; CDR3: CSVEYDNYGYTF
V: TRBV7-3; J: TRBJ2-1; D: -; size: many; DNA: TGTGCCAGCAGCTCCGGGCGGGGTGAGCAGTTCTTC; CDR3: CASSSGRGEQFF
V: TRBV7-9; J: TRBJ2-7; D: TRBD1; size: many; DNA: TGTGCCAGCAGCGCGGACAGGGGGCCCTACGAGCAGTACTTC; CDR3: CASSADRGPYEQYF
V: TRBV4-2; J: TRBJ2-7; D: TRBD1; size: -; DNA: TGTGCCAGCAGCCAGCCCCCCCGGACAGGGGTCTACGAGCAGTACTTC; CDR3: CASSQPPRTGVYEQYF
V: TRBV6-6; J: TRBJ1-5; D: -; size: many; DNA: TGTGCCAGCAGTTATGGACCCGGGCACAATCAGCCCCAGCATTTT; CDR3: CASSYGPGHNQPQHF
V: TRBV20-1; J: TRBJ2-5; D: TRBD1; size: many; DNA: TGCAGTGCAGAGGGACAGCACAAGTACCAAGAGACCCAGTACTTC; CDR3: CSAEGQHKYQETQYF
V: TRBV5-6; J: TRBJ2-1; D: TRBD2; size: -; DNA: TGTGCCAGCAGCTTGCTGAGGACTAGCGGCCACAATGAGCAGTTCTTC; CDR3: CASSLLRTSGHNEQFF
V: TRBV7-6; J: TRBJ2-5; D: -; size: -; DNA: TGTGCCAGCAGCTTAAATAGCGTGAGGGAGACCCAGTACTTC; CDR3: CASSLNSVRETQYF
V: TRBV7-6; J: TRBJ2-7; D: -; size: few; DNA: TGTGCCAGCAGCTTAGGAGCGGGTGTCCACGAGCAGTACTTC; CDR3: CASSLGAGVHEQYF
V: TRBV20-1; J: TRBJ2-7; D: TRBD2; size: many; DNA: TGCAGTGCTAGAGATCCGTCTAGCGGGAGTCCCGAGCAGTACTTC; CDR3: CSARDPSSGSPEQYF
V: TRBV20-1; J: TRBJ2-1; D: -; size: -; DNA: TGCAGTGCTAGCCGCCCCCCAAATGAGCAGTTCTTC; CDR3: CSASRPPNEQFF
V: TRBV3-1; J: TRBJ2-3; D: -; size: -; DNA: TGTGCCAGCAGCCCGCAAGGGTACACAGATACGCAGTATTTT; CDR3: CASSPQGYTDTQYF
V: TRBV28; J: TRBJ1-1; D: -; size: few; DNA: TGTGCCAGCAGAACGACGGCGAACACTGAAGCTTTCTTT; CDR3: CASRTTANTEAFF
V: TRBV7-6; J: TRBJ2-3; D: -; size: -; DNA: TGTGCCAGCAGCTTATCTGGCGCCGAAGATACGCAGTATTTT; CDR3: CASSLSGAEDTQYF
V: TRBV6-1; J: TRBJ2-1; D: TRBD2; size: many; DNA: TGTGCCAGCAGGCCCCGGACTAGCGGGAGGACCTACAATGAGCAGTTCTTC; CDR3: CASRPRTSGRTYNEQFF
V: TRBV5-5; J: TRBJ2-5; D: TRBD2; size: -; DNA: TGTGCCAGCAGCGTTGCAGCTAGCGGTCCGCAAGAGACCCAGTACTTC; CDR3: CASSVAASGPQETQYF
V: TRBV30; J: TRBJ2-5; D: -; size: many; DNA: TGTGCCTGTACGCGGGACTTTCAAGAGACCCAGTACTTC; CDR3: CACTRDFQETQYF
V: TRBV6-5; J: TRBJ2-1; D: -; size: -; DNA: TGTGCCAGCAGCCCCGCGGGGTACAATGAGCAGTTCTTC; CDR3: CASSPAGYNEQFF
V: TRBV29-1; J: TRBJ2-1; D: -; size: many; DNA: TGCAGCGTTCGCCCCGTGCCCAGCTCCTACAATGAGCAGTTCTTC; CDR3: CSVRPVPSSYNEQFF
V: TRBV5-6; J: TRBJ1-1; D: -; size: few; DNA: TGTGCCAGCAGCAACAGAGATAAAGCTTTCTTT; CDR3: CASSNRDKAFF